The clone carrying this T cell receptor beta chain has at least ten counts. The CDR3 contains 16 residues. Germline lookup yields CDR1 MNHNS and CDR2 SASEGT. V trimming: 3 bases; J trimming: 1 base; junction bases outside the gene matches: 7. TCRbeta library preparation incorporated unique molecular identifiers. TCRdb passed the PCR reads through MiXCR, listing each CDR3 protein once. The sample lists 300,000 to 350,000 distinct CDR3 sequences, around 15% seen once, with about 41% in the top ten. This entry is derived from a study of T-cell reconstitution after alpha-beta-depleted transplantation in children.

The sequence was collected from a male patient aged 2-9 years who had a stem cell transplant for acute lymphoblastic leukemia, so the T cells may come from the graft donor. The V call is TRBV6-1, the J call TRBJ2-3; 7 bases match TRBD2. This specimen consisted of PBMCs, mostly from graft donor cells, obtained 360 days after TCRalphabeta/CD19-depleted stem cell transplant. CDR3: CASSEWLAAGTDTQYF. The DNA for the CDR3 is TGTGCCAGCAGTGAGTGGCTAGCGGCTGGCACAGATACGCAGTATTTT.